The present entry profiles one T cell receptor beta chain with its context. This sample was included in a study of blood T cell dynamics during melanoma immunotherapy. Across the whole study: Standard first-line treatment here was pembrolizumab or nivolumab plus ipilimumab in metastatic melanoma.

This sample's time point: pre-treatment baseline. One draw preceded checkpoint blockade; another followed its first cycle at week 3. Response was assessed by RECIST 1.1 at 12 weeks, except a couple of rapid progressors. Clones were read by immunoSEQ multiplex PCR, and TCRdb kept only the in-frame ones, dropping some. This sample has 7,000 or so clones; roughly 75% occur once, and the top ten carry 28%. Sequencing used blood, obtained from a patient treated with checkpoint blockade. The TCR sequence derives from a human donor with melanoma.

The CDR3 here is CASSIDVEGGNEQFF. The CDR3 coding sequence is TGTGCCAGTAGTATAGATGTGGAGGGAGGTAATGAGCAGTTCTTC. The V gene is TRBV19, the J gene TRBJ2-1; the D gene is possibly TRBD2 (6 bases). From germline, CDR1 is LNHDA and CDR2 SQIVND (reference sequence). CDR3 length: 15 amino acids. V was pared by 0 bases and J by 7 bases, with 13 bases between.